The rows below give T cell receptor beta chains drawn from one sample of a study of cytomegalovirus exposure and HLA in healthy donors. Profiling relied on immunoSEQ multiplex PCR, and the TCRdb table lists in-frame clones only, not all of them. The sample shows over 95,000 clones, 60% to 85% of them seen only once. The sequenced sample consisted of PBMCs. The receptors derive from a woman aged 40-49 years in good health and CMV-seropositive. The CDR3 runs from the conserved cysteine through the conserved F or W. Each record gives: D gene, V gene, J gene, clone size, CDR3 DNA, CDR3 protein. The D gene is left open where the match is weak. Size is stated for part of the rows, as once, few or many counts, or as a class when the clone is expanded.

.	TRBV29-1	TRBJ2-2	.	TGCAGCGGAACCGGGACATCGGGGGGCACCGGGGAGCTGTTTTTT	CSGTGTSGGTGELFF
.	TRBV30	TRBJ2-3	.	TGTGCCTGGAGTGTACGGGGGGCGCGAACTAGCACAGATACGCAGTATTTT	CAWSVRGARTSTDTQYF
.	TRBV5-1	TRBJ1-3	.	TGCGCCAGCAGCTTGTCCGAGGGAAACACCATATATTTT	CASSLSEGNTIYF
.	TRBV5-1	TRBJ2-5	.	TGCGCCAGCAGTCGCGGCCGGGGTGTCAAAGAGACCCAGTACTTC	CASSRGRGVKETQYF
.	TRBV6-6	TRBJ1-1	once	TGTGCCAGCAGAACGGGGGGGCCCCCGAACACTGAAGCTTTCTTT	CASRTGGPPNTEAFF
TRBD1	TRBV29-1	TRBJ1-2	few	TGCAGCGCCGGGACAGCCTATGGCTACACCTTC	CSAGTAYGYTF
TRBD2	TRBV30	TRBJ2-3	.	TGTGCCTGGAGTACCCTGGGACTAAGCACAGATACGCAGTATTTT	CAWSTLGLSTDTQYF
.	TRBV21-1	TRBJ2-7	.	TGTGCCAGCACCCCCCCGGGTATCTTC	CASTPPGIF
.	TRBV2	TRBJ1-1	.	TGTGCCAGCACCGAGGGGGGGGATAAGGCTTTCTTT	CASTEGGDKAFF
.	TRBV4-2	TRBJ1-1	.	TGTGCCAGCAGCCAAGATAACCAGAGGCTCACTGAAGCTTTCTTT	CASSQDNQRLTEAFF
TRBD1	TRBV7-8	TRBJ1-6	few	TGTGCCAGCAGCTACGGACAGGGTAGGAATTCACCCCTCCACTTT	CASSYGQGRNSPLHF
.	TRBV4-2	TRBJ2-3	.	TGTGCCAGCAGCCAAGATCTGGGCCCAGATACGCAGTATTTT	CASSQDLGPDTQYF
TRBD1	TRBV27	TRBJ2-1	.	TGTGCCAGCAGACAACAGGGGAGTTCTGCCTACAATGAGCAGTTCTTC	CASRQQGSSAYNEQFF
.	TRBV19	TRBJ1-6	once	TGTGCCAGTAGTATAGCGGGGATTCGGGAAAATTCACCCCTCCACTTT	CASSIAGIRENSPLHF
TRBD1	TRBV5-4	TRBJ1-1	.	TGTGCCAGCAGCCTCCCGGGGGCAGGGGGCATAAACACTGAAGCTTTCTTT	CASSLPGAGGINTEAFF
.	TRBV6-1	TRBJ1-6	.	TGTGCCAGCAGTGCTCGGTCCTATAATTCACCCCTCCACTTT	CASSARSYNSPLHF
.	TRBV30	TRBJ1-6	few	TGTGCCTGGAGTGAACTGCCTGGTTCACCCCTCCACTTT	CAWSELPGSPLHF
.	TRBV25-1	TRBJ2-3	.	TGTGCCAGCAGTGAATACCGGTTGACAGATACGCAGTATTTT	CASSEYRLTDTQYF
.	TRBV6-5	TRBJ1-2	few	TGTGCCAGCAGTTACGACAGCTTCACCTATGGCTACACCTTC	CASSYDSFTYGYTF
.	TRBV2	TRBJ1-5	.	TGTGCCAGCAGTCCCGTCTCAGGATTTACCAATCAGCCCCAGCATTTT	CASSPVSGFTNQPQHF
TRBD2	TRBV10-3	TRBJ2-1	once	TGTGCCATTTCCTCGGGGGGAGGTTCCTACAATGAGCAGTTCTTC	CAISSGGGSYNEQFF
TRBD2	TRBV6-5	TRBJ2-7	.	TGTGCCAGCAGTTCTGCAGCGGGGGGACTCTACGAGCAGTACTTC	CASSSAAGGLYEQYF
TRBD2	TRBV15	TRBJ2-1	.	TGTGCCACCAGCAGAGTCAGCGGGGGGCACAATGAGCAGTTCTTC	CATSRVSGGHNEQFF
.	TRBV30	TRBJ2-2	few	TGTGCCTGGAGTGTGGAGGGACGAGGCACCGGGGAGCTGTTTTTT	CAWSVEGRGTGELFF
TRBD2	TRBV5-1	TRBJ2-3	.	TGCGCCAGCAGCTTGGTAGGGCTAGCGGGGGGATCGTTCACAGATACGCAGTATTTT	CASSLVGLAGGSFTDTQYF
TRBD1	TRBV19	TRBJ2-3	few	TGTGCCAGTAGTATAGGAGGGACAGGGGTCCCCACAGATACGCAGTATTTT	CASSIGGTGVPTDTQYF
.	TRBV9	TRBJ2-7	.	TGTGCCAGCAGCCCCTCGGGTGGGGGGAATGCCTACGAGCAGTACTTC	CASSPSGGGNAYEQYF
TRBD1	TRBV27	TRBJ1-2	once	TGTGCCAGCAGTACAGGGGGCCTTGGCTACACCTTC	CASSTGGLGYTF
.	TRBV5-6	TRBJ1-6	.	TGTGCCAGCAGCCCGGACACCTTAGACAATTCACCCCTCCACTTT	CASSPDTLDNSPLHF
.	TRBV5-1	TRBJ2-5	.	TGCGCCAGCAGCTCACAAGAGACCCAGTACTTC	CASSSQETQYF
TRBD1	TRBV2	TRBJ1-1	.	TGTGCCAGCAGTGTCGACAGGGGCGGCACTGAAGCTTTCTTT	CASSVDRGGTEAFF
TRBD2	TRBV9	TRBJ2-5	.	TGTGCCAGCAGCGCAACTAGCGGAAGAGAGACCCAGTACTTC	CASSATSGRETQYF
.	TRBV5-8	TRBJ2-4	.	TGTGCCAGCAGCTCCAGACAGACACTAGCCAAAAACATTCAGTACTTC	CASSSRQTLAKNIQYF
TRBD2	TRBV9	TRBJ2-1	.	TGTGCCAGCAGCTCCAGGACTAGCGCAACCCGCTCTGGTAATGAGCAGTTCTTC	CASSSRTSATRSGNEQFF
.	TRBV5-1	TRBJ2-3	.	TGCGCCAGCAGCTCGACCTACGTTAGCGCTAGCGCAGATACGCAGTATTTT	CASSSTYVSASADTQYF
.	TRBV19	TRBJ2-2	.	TGTGCCAGTAGTGGCCAGAGGTTCACCGGGGAGCTGTTTTTT	CASSGQRFTGELFF
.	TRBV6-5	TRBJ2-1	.	TGTGCCAGCAGTTACCACGGGGGCAATGAGCAGTTCTTC	CASSYHGGNEQFF
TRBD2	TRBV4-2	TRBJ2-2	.	TGTGCCAGCAGCCCCTGGGTAGCGGGGGGGCGAGCCGGGGAGCTGTTTTTT	CASSPWVAGGRAGELFF
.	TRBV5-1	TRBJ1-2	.	TGCGCCAGCAGCTTGAGTTTGTCGCGGAATGGCTACACCTTC	CASSLSLSRNGYTF
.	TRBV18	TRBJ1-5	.	TGTGCCAGCTCACAAAGCGGGCAGCAGCCCCAGCATTTT	CASSQSGQQPQHF
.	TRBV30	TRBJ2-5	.	TGTGCCTGGAGTCTTACTGAAGAGACCCAGTACTTC	CAWSLTEETQYF
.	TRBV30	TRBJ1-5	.	TGTGCCTGGAGTGGGGGGGAAAGTCGGCCCCAGCATTTT	CAWSGGESRPQHF
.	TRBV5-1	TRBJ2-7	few	TGCGCCAGCAGCTTGGGTGCGGGGGCCAGCTCCTACGAGCAGTACTTC	CASSLGAGASSYEQYF
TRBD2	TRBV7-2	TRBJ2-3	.	TGTGCCAGCACCCCGGCTAGCGGGACCACAGATACGCAGTATTTT	CASTPASGTTDTQYF
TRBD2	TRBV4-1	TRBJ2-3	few	TGCGCCAGCAGCCAAGGACTAGCTGGTCCGGATACGCAGTATTTT	CASSQGLAGPDTQYF